This TCR beta chain was sequenced in a study of T-cell reconstitution after alpha-beta-depleted transplantation in children. V lost 1 base and J lost 4, with 20 bases in between. CDR3 size: 17 residues. The germline V gene has CDR1 SGHVS and CDR2 FQNEAQ. This clonotype was seen ten or more times. The antigen is unknown. Study-level results: About two months after transplant, alpha-beta T cells reportedly came from several hundred expanded graft clones.

Unique molecular identifiers were built into the TCRbeta library. TCRdb recomputed calls from the PCR reads with MiXCR, one row per CDR3 protein. The sample has approximately 30,000 distinct CDR3 sequences; about 7% are singletons. The rearrangement links TRBV7-8 to TRBJ2-7; D could derive from TRBD1 or TRBD2 (5 bases each). Here the sequenced sample was peripheral blood, taken 60 days after TCRalphabeta/CD19-depleted stem cell transplant. The clonotype comes from a child under three years old who had a stem cell transplant for acute myeloid leukemia, so the T cells may come from the graft donor. The CDR3 DNA reads TGTGCCAGCAGCTTAGATGGGACCTCCTTAATCAATTACGAGCAGTACTTC. Translation: CASSLDGTSLINYEQYF. Full variable domain (outside the CDR3, taken from reference TRBV7-8 and TRBJ2-7): GAGVSQSPRYKVAKRGQDVALRCDPISGHVSLFWYQQALGQGPEFLTYFQNEAQLDKSGLPSDRFFAERPEGSVSTLKIQRTQQEDSAVYLCASSLDGTSLINYEQYFGPGTRLTVT.